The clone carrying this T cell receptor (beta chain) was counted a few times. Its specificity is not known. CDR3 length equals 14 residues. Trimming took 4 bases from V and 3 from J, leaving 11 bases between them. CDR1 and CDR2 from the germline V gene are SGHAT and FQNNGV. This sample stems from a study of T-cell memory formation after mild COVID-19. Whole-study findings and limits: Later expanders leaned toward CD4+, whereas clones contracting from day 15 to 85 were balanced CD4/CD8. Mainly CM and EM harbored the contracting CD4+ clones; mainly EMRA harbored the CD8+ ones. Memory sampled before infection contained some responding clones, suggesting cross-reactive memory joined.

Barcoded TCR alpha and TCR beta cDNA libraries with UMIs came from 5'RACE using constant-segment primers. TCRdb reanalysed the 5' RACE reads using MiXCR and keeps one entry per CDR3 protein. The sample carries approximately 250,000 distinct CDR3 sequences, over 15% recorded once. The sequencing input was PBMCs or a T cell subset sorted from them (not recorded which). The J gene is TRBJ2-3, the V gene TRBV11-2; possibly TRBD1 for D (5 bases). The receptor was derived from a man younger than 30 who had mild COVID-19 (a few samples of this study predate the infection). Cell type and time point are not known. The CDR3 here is CASSSRGMTDTQYF. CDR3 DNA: TGTGCCAGCAGCTCTAGGGGTATGACAGATACGCAGTATTTT.